The 28 T cell receptor beta chains given below trace back to one sample, sequenced in a study of T-cell memory formation after mild COVID-19. TCRdb recomputed calls from the 5' RACE reads with MiXCR, one row per CDR3 protein. The profile shows 250,000 to 300,000 distinct CDR3 sequences, around 15% of them singletons. Sequencing input: PBMCs or a T cell subset sorted from them (not recorded which). Every receptor here comes from a man aged 18 to 29 who had mild COVID-19 (a few samples of this study predate the infection). Cell type and time point are not known.

This clonotype was counted many times. The CDR3 protein is CASSGTEETQYF. The CDR3 nucleotides read TGTGCCAGCAGTGGGACGGAAGAGACCCAGTACTTC. The chain carries TRBV6-2 or TRBV6-3 and TRBJ2-5; D is tentatively TRBD1 or TRBD2 (5 bases each). The CDR3 is made up of 12 amino acids. Trimming removed 5 bases from V and 3 bases from J, with 7 bases in between. CDR1 and CDR2 (germline): MNHEY, SVGEGT.

This clonotype was seen a few times. The chain has TRBV2 and TRBJ1-1, with D tentatively TRBD1 (5 bases). The CDR3 runs 14 residues. Deletions cut 5 bases from V and 1 base from J, with 11 bases between. CDR1 is SNHLY and CDR2 is FYNNEI in the germline V gene. CDR3 sequence reads: CASSPGHRNTEAFF. The CDR3 DNA reads TGTGCCAGCAGTCCTGGACACCGGAACACTGAAGCTTTCTTT.

This clonotype was observed a handful of times. CDR3 DNA: TGCAGTGCTAGAGTCGAGGGGGCCGGGGAGCTGTTTTTT. Protein: CSARVEGAGELFF. The chain has TRBV20-1 and TRBJ2-2; tentative D call: TRBD1 (6 bases). This CDR3 has 13 residues. The germline V gene encodes CDR1 DFQATT and CDR2 SNEGSKA (reference sequence). Trimming stripped 1 base from V and 6 bases from J, with 9 bases between.

This chain links TRBV6-5 with TRBJ2-3; D may be TRBD1 (6 bases). The CDR3 is 17 residues long. The V gene lost 8 bases and the J gene lost 2 bases, with 23 bases spanning the gap. Germline values: CDR1 MNHEY, CDR2 SVGAGI. CDR3 nucleotide sequence: TGTGCCAGCCGCGCCAGGGCTGGGCAGGGGTTCACAGATACGCAGTATTTT. It yields the protein CASRARAGQGFTDTQYF.

This rearrangement joins TRBV4-3 to TRBJ1-6, with D maybe TRBD1 (5 bases). CDR3 length equals 15 residues. CDR1 and CDR2 (germline): LGHNA, YSLEER. The CDR3 coding sequence is TGCGCAACCTCACAGGCGCTCTCCTATAATTCACCCCTCCACTTT. Amino acid sequence: CATSQALSYNSPLHF.

J is TRBJ1-6 and V is TRBV12-3 or TRBV12-4; D ambiguous. V was trimmed by 8 bases and J by 6 bases, leaving 11 bases between them. The CDR3 has 13 amino acids. The CDR3, as DNA: TGTGCCAGCGCCGGTATGAGTAATTCACCCCTCCACTTT. It specifies CASAGMSNSPLHF.

Here the CDR3 reads CASSQDLGNGGEAFF. The CDR3 DNA is TGCGCCAGCAGCCAAGATTTGGGGAATGGGGGGGAAGCTTTCTTT. The J gene is TRBJ1-1, the V gene TRBV4-1; TRBD1 is a possible D gene (5 bases). V was shortened by 0 bases and J by 8 bases, with 16 bases between the two germline ends. This CDR3 spans 15 amino acids. Germline-derived CDR1 and CDR2 are MGHRA and YSYEKL.

The J gene is TRBJ2-3, the V gene TRBV6-5; possibly TRBD1 or TRBD2 for D (6 bases each). Germline CDR1 and CDR2: MNHEY and SVGAGI. Trimming removed 7 bases from V and 2 bases from J, with 16 bases in between. CDR3 length: 15 amino acids. In DNA form, the CDR3 reads TGTGCCAGCACGCCAAGGGGGGATCCCACAGATACGCAGTATTTT. This sequence encodes CASTPRGDPTDTQYF.

This clonotype has more than one count but fewer than ten. This chain links TRBV7-9 with TRBJ2-2; D may be TRBD1 (6 bases). The CDR3 has 13 residues. V dropped 5 bases and J dropped 5 bases, with 9 bases sitting between them. Germline loops: CDR1 SEHNR, CDR2 FQNEAQ (reference sequence). Here the CDR3 reads CASSNRVTGELFF. For the CDR3, the DNA is TGTGCCAGCAGCAACAGGGTAACCGGGGAGCTGTTTTTT.

This chain connects TRBV9 to TRBJ2-2, with D perhaps assigned TRBD1 or TRBD2 (5 bases each). Trimming removed 0 bases at V and 7 bases at J, with 7 bases between. There are 13 residues in the CDR3. CDR1 and CDR2 (germline): SGDLS, YYNGEE. In nucleotides, the CDR3 is TGTGCCAGCAGCGTAGTTGGGGGCGGGGAGCTGTTTTTT. This sequence encodes CASSVVGGGELFF.

The J gene is TRBJ1-1, the V gene TRBV14; the D gene is possibly TRBD1 (6 bases). The V gene lost 2 bases and the J gene lost 2 bases, with 12 bases spanning the gap. This CDR3 spans 15 amino acids. Germline V lookup: CDR1 SGHDN, CDR2 FVKESK. The CDR3 reads CASSQYGRGNTEAFF. In DNA, the CDR3 is TGTGCCAGCAGCCAATACGGCAGGGGCAACACTGAAGCTTTCTTT.

This clonotype has a handful of counts. The chain combines TRBV5-1 with TRBJ2-2, with no clear D. CDR1 is SGHRS and CDR2 is YFSETQ in the germline V gene. Between the trimmed V and J ends, which lost 4 bases and 4 bases, there was a span of 8 bases. There are 13 residues in the CDR3. The CDR3 DNA follows: TGCGCCAGCAGCGTCTCCGGCACCGGGGAGCTGTTTTTT. Translated, it gives CASSVSGTGELFF.

This clonotype is a singleton in its sample. This chain uses TRBV5-5 with TRBJ2-3, with D possibly TRBD1 on 6 matching bases. In germline, CDR1 is SGHKS, CDR2 YYEKEE (reference sequence). The CDR3 extends over 16 amino acids. V lost 0 bases to trimming and J lost 5 bases, with 16 bases between them. The CDR3 bases are TGTGCCAGCAGCTTGGCCGAAGTGGGGGCCCAAGATACGCAGTATTTT. Amino acids: CASSLAEVGAQDTQYF.

This clonotype showed up just a few times. The chain links TRBV6-5 to TRBJ2-6; D gene ambiguous. Germline lookup yields CDR1 MNHEY and CDR2 SVGAGI. This CDR3 contains 15 residues. V lost 2 bases and J 1 base, leaving 6 bases between the germline ends. The CDR3 DNA is TGTGCCAGCAGTTACGCTGGTTCTGGGGCCAACGTCCTGACTTTC. Its protein product is CASSYAGSGANVLTF.

CDR3 DNA sequence: TGTGCCAGCAGCGGACCCCCTGAAGCTTTCTTT. This codes for CASSGPPEAFF. The chain joins TRBV7-9 to TRBJ1-1, with no clear D. The V and J ends lost 5 bases and 6 bases respectively, with 7 bases between them. The germline V gene has CDR1 SEHNR and CDR2 FQNEAQ (reference sequence). The CDR3 totals 11 residues.

This clonotype was recorded at least ten times. This rearrangement joins TRBV27 to TRBJ2-7; D uncertain. Trimming took off 2 bases at V and 7 bases at J, with 15 bases between the two ends. Germline values: CDR1 MNHEY, CDR2 SMNVEV (reference sequence). The CDR3 spans 14 residues. CDR3 DNA sequence: TGTGCCAGCAGTTTACGGGCTTTTGCAGGAGAGCAGTACTTC. This translates into CASSLRAFAGEQYF.

The chain is built from TRBV4-1 and TRBJ1-2; 8 bases are a match to TRBD1. V lost 1 base, J lost 4 bases, and 5 bases stayed unmatched. This CDR3 has 15 residues. From germline, CDR1 is MGHRA and CDR2 YSYEKL. CDR3 sequence: CASSQAGGRSYGYTF. The CDR3 DNA is TGCGCCAGCAGCCAAGCAGGGGGCCGAAGCTATGGCTACACCTTC.

This clonotype was seen a few times. The rearrangement joins TRBV10-3 to TRBJ2-7, with 13 bases fitting TRBD2. From germline, CDR1 is ENHRY and CDR2 SYGVKD. With V trimmed by 2 bases and J by 2 bases, 6 bases remained unmatched. This CDR3 has 17 amino acids. The CDR3 spells CAISEAPLAGGAYEQYV. CDR3 sequence (DNA): TGTGCCATCAGTGAGGCCCCACTAGCGGGGGGGGCCTACGAGCAGTACGTC.

The chain couples TRBV28 to TRBJ1-2; 9 bases align to TRBD1. In germline, CDR1 is MDHEN, CDR2 SYDVKM. CDR3 size: 13 residues. V trimming: 9 bases; J trimming: 5 bases; junction bases outside the gene matches: 7. CDR3 loop: CASNRQGGYGYTF. In DNA form, the CDR3 reads TGTGCCAGTAACCGACAGGGGGGATATGGCTACACCTTC.

The chain carries TRBV18 and TRBJ1-1; the D is unclear. Germline loops: CDR1 KGHSH, CDR2 LQKENI. The V gene lost 5 bases and the J gene lost 5 bases, with 15 bases spanning the gap. The CDR3 extends over 14 amino acids. The DNA for the CDR3 is TGTGCCAGCTCAAAGGCCGGGGTGGGGACTGAAGCTTTCTTT. It is translated as CASSKAGVGTEAFF.

This clonotype was observed a handful of times. This rearrangement joins TRBV6-5 to TRBJ2-1, with TRBD2 matching over 8 bases. The CDR3 sequence is 14 residues long. The germline V gene has CDR1 MNHEY and CDR2 SVGAGI. The V segment lost 7 bases and the J segment 4 bases; nucleotides outside the gene matches: 6. The CDR3 reads CASTSRLAYNEQFF. The CDR3 coding sequence is TGTGCCAGCACCTCAAGACTAGCGTACAATGAGCAGTTCTTC.

This clonotype was found a few times. V is TRBV6-6 and J is TRBJ1-5; no definite D call. V dropped 7 bases and J dropped 6 bases, with 22 bases sitting between them. CDR1 and CDR2 (germline): MNHNY, SVGAGI (reference sequence). This CDR3 has 16 residues. CDR3 in DNA: TGTGCCAGCACCCACCGGCGGGGTTTAGCTCGTCAGCCCCAGCATTTT. Translating gives CASTHRRGLARQPQHF.

This clonotype has a handful of counts. The chain combines TRBV20-1 with TRBJ1-5; TRBD1 might be the D (5 bases). This CDR3 region has 14 residues. Trimming cost V 5 bases and J 0 bases, with 11 bases left between them. Germline values: CDR1 DFQATT, CDR2 SNEGSKA (reference sequence). This CDR3 reads CSAAGLNSNQPQHF. The CDR3 DNA is TGCAGTGCTGCAGGGCTAAATAGCAATCAGCCCCAGCATTTT.

The J gene is TRBJ2-1, the V gene TRBV3-1, with D perhaps given as TRBD1 or TRBD2 (5 bases each). The V end lost 4 bases, the J end lost 0 bases, and 13 bases lay between the germline ends. Germline V lookup: CDR1 LGHDT, CDR2 YNNKEL (reference sequence). This CDR3 is built from 16 residues. DNA of the CDR3: TGTGCCAGCAGCCTCTTCCTGAGGGGCTCCTACAATGAGCAGTTCTTC. This translates into CASSLFLRGSYNEQFF.

This clonotype was observed at least ten times. The CDR3 nucleotides read TGTGCCAGCTCACCGGACGGGGCCAACGTCCTGACTTTC. Translation: CASSPDGANVLTF. The rearrangement uses TRBV18 and TRBJ2-6; D gene unclear. Germline V gene data show CDR1 as KGHSH and CDR2 as LQKENI. This CDR3 comprises 13 residues. Trimming shortened V by 3 bases and J by 4 bases, and 4 bases separated the two germline ends.

V usage is TRBV4-1 and J usage is TRBJ1-2, with D tentatively TRBD1 (6 bases). This CDR3 contains 15 residues. Germline-derived CDR1 and CDR2 are MGHRA and YSYEKL. V was pared by 3 bases and J by 5 bases, with 16 bases between. CDR3 loop: CASSQAQGNRYGYTF. CDR3 nucleotides: TGCGCCAGCAGCCAGGCCCAGGGGAACCGGTATGGCTACACCTTC.

V gene TRBV6-5 combines with J gene TRBJ1-1, with D unclear. CDR3 size: 13 residues. Germline values: CDR1 MNHEY, CDR2 SVGAGI. Trimming pared 5 bases from V and 0 bases from J, leaving 7 bases between. The CDR3 sequence is CASSRTLNTEAFF. DNA for the CDR3: TGTGCCAGCAGTAGGACTTTGAACACTGAAGCTTTCTTT.

This clonotype was seen a few times. The V call is TRBV4-1, the J call TRBJ2-3; D is perhaps TRBD2 (5 bases). This CDR3 is 13 amino acids long. The V and J ends lost 4 bases and 6 bases respectively, with 11 bases between them. Per the germline V gene, CDR1 is MGHRA and CDR2 is YSYEKL. CDR3 sequence (DNA): TGCGCCAGCAGCCCGACCGGCGGGGATACGCAGTATTTT. This encodes CASSPTGGDTQYF.